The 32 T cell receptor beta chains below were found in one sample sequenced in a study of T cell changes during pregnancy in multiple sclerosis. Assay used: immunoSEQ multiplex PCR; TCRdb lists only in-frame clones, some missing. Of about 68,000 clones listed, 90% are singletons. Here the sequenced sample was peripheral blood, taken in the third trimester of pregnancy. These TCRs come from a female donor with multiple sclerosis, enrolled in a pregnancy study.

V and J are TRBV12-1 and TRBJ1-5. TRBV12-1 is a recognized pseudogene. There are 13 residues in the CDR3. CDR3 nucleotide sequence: TGTGCCAGCAGCTTTTCCCCCGATCAGCCCCAGCATTTT. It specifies CASSFSPDQPQHF.

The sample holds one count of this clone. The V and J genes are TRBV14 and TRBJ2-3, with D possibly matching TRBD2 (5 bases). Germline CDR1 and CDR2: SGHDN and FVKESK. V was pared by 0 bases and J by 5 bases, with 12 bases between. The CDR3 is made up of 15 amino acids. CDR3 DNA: TGTGCCAGCAGCCAAGATCGGGCGGAGGTAGATACGCAGTATTTT. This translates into CASSQDRAEVDTQYF.

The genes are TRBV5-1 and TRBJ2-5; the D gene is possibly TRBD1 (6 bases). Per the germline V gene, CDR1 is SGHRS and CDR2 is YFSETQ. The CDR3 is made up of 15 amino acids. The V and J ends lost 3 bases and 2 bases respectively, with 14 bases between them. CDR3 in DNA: TGCGCCAGCAGCTACGGGACATCCGCGCAAGAGACCCAGTACTTC. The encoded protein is CASSYGTSAQETQYF.

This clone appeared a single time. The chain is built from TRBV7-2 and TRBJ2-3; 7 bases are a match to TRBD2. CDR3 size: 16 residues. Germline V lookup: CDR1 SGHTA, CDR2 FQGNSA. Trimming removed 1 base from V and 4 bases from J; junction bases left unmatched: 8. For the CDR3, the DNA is TGTGCCAGCAGCTTAGGTCCCGGGGGGAGCTCAGATACGCAGTATTTT. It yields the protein CASSLGPGGSSDTQYF.

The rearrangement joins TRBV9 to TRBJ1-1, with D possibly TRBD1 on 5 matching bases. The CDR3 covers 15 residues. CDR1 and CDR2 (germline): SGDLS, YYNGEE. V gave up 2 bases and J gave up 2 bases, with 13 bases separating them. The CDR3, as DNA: TGTGCCAGCAGCGTTTGGGGGGACGGAAACACTGAAGCTTTCTTT. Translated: CASSVWGDGNTEAFF.

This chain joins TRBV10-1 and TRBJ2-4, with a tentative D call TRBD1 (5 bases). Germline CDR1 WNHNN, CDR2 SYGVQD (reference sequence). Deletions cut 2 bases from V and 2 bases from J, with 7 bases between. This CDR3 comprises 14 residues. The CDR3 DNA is TGCGCCAGCAGTGAGCAGGGAACCAAAAACATTCAGTACTTC. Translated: CASSEQGTKNIQYF.

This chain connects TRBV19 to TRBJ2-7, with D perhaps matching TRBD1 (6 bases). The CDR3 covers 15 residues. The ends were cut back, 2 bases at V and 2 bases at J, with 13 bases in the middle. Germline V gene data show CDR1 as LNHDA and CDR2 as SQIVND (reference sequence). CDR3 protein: CASSINWGRTYEQYF. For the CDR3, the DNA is TGTGCCAGTAGTATAAATTGGGGGCGAACCTACGAGCAGTACTTC.

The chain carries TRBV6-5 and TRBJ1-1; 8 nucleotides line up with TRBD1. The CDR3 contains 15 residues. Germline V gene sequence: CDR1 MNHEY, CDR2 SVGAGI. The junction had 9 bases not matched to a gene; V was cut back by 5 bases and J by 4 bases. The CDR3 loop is CASSLPGGFGTEAFF. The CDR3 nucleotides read TGTGCCAGCAGTCTACCAGGGGGCTTTGGCACTGAAGCTTTCTTT.

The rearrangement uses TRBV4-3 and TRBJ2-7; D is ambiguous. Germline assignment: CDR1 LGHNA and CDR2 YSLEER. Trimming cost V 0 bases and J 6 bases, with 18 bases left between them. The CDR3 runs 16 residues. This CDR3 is CASSQDWSQDLIEQYF. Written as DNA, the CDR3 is TGCGCCAGCAGCCAAGACTGGTCCCAGGATCTTATCGAGCAGTACTTC.

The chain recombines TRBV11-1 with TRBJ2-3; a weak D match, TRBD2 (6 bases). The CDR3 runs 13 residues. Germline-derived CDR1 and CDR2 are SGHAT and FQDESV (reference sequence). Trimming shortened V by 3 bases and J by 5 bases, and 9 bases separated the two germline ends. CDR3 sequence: CASSLAGRDTQYF. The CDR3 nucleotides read TGTGCCAGCAGCTTGGCGGGACGAGATACGCAGTATTTT.

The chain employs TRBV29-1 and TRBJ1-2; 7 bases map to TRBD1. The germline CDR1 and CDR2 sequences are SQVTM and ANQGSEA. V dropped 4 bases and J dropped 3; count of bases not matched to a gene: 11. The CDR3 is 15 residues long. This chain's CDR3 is CSVAPWQGDDYGYTF. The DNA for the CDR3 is TGCAGCGTTGCCCCCTGGCAGGGGGATGACTATGGCTACACCTTC.

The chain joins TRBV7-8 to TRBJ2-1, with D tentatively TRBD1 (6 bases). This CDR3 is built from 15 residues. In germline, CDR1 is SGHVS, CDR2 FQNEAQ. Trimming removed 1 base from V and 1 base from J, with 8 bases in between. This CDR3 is CASSLDRASYNEQFF. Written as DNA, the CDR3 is TGTGCCAGCAGCTTAGACAGGGCTTCCTACAATGAGCAGTTCTTC.

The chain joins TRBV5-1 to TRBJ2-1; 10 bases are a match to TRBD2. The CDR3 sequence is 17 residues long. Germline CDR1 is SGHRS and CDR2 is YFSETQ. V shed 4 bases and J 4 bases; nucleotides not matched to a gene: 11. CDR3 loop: CASSQDALAGLYNEQFF. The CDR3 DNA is TGCGCCAGCAGCCAGGACGCACTAGCGGGACTATACAATGAGCAGTTCTTC.

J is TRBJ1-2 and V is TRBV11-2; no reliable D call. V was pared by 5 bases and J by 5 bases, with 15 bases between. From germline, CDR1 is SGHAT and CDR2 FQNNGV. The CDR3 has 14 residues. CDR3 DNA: TGTGCCAGCAGCCTCGAGGGAGGATGGTATGGCTACACCTTC. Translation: CASSLEGGWYGYTF.

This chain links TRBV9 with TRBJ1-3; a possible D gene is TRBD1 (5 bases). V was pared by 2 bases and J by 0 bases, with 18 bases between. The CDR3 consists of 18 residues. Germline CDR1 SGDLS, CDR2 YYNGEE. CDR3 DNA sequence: TGTGCCAGCAGCGTGGCTACGGCGGTAGGGGCCTCTGGAAACACCATATATTTT. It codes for CASSVATAVGASGNTIYF.

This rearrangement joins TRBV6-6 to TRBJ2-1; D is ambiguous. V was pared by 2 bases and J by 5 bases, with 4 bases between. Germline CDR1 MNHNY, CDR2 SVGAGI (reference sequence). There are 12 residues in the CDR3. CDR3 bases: TGTGCCAGCAGTTACCCTAACAATGAGCAGTTCTTC. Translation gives CASSYPNNEQFF.

The CDR3 is CASSQDNRALRVHSEAFF. CDR3 coding DNA: TGTGCCAGCAGCCAAGATAACAGGGCCTTACGAGTTCATAGTGAAGCTTTCTTT. The chain has TRBV14 and TRBJ1-1, with D maybe TRBD1 (6 bases). The germline V gene has CDR1 SGHDN and CDR2 FVKESK. The V gene lost 0 bases and the J gene lost 7 bases, with 24 bases spanning the gap. This CDR3 has 18 residues.

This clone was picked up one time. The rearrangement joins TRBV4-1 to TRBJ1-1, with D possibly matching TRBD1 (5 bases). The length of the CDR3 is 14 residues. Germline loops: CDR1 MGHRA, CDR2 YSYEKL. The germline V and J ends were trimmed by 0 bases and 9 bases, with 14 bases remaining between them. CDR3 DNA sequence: TGCGCCAGCAGCCAAGAAGAAACAGGCCACAAAGCTTTCTTT. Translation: CASSQEETGHKAFF.

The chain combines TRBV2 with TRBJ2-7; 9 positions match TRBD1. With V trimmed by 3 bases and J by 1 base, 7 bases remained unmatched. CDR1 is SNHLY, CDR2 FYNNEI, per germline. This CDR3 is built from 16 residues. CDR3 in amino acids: CASSDPGQGISYEQYF. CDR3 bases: TGTGCCAGCAGTGACCCCGGACAGGGGATTTCCTACGAGCAGTACTTC.

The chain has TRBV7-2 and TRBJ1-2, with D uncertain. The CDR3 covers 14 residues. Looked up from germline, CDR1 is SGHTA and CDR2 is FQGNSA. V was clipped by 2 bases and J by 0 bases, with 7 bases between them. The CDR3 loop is CASSLRRANYGYTF. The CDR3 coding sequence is TGTGCCAGCAGCTTAAGACGGGCTAACTATGGCTACACCTTC. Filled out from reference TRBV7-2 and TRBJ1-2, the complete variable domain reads GAGVSQSPSNKVTEKGKDVELRCDPISGHTALYWYRQSLGQGLEFLIYFQGNSAPDKSGLPSDRFSAERTGGSVSTLTIQRTQQEDSAVYLCASSLRRANYGYTFGSGTRLTVV.

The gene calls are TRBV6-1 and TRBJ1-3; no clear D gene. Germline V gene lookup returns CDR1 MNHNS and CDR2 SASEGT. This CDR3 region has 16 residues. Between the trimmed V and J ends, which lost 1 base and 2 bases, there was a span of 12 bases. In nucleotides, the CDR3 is TGTGCCAGCAGTGAAGAGGCAGGAATTACTGGAAACACCATATATTTT. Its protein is CASSEEAGITGNTIYF.

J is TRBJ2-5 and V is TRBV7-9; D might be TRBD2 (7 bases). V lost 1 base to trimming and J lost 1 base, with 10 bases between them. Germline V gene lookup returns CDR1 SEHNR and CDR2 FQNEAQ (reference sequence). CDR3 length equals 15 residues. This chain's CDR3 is CASSLGGGLQETQYF. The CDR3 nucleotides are TGTGCCAGCAGCTTAGGCGGGGGCCTCCAAGAGACCCAGTACTTC.

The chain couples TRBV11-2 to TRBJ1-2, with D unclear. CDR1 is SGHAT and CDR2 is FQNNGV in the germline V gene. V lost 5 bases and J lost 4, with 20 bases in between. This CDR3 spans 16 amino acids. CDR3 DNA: TGTGCCAGCAGCGGAATTTCGTACCGACTTCCCTATGGCTACACCTTC. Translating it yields CASSGISYRLPYGYTF.

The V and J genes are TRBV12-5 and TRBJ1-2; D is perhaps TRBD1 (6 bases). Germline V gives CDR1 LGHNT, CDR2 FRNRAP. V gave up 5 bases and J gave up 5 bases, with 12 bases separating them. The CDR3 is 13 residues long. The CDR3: CASGPSQGYGYTF. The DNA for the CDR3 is TGTGCTAGTGGTCCCTCCCAGGGGTATGGCTACACCTTC.

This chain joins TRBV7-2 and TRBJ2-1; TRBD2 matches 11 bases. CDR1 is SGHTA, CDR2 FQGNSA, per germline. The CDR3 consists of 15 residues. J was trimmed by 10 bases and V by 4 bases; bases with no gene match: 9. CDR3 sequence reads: CASSSYSGGAIEQFF. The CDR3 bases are TGTGCCAGCAGCTCTTATAGCGGGGGGGCAATAGAGCAGTTCTTC.

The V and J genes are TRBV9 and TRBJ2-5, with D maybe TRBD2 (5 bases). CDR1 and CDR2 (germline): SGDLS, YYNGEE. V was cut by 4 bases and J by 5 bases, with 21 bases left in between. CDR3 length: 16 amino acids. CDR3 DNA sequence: TGTGCCAGCAGCCCCCCCCCTAGCAGTGGTTTGGAGACCCAGTACTTC. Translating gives CASSPPPSSGLETQYF.

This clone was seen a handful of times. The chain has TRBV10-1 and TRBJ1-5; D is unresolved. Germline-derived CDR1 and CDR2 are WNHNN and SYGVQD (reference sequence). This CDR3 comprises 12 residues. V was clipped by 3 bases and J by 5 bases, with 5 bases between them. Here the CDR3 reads CASSDPDQPQHF. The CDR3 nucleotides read TGCGCCAGCAGTGACCCCGATCAGCCCCAGCATTTT.

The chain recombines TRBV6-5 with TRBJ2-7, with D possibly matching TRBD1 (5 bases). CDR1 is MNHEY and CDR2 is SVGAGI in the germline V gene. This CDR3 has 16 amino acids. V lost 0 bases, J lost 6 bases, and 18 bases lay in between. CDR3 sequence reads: CASSYSAPPTVGEQYF. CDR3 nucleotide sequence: TGTGCCAGCAGTTACTCGGCCCCCCCGACAGTGGGCGAGCAGTACTTC.

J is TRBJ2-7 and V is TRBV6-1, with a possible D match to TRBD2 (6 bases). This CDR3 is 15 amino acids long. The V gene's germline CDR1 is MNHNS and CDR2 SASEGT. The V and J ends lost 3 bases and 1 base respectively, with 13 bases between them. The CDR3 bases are TGTGCCAGCAGTGAGGAGGGCGAACCTTCCTACGAGCAGTACTTC. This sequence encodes CASSEEGEPSYEQYF.

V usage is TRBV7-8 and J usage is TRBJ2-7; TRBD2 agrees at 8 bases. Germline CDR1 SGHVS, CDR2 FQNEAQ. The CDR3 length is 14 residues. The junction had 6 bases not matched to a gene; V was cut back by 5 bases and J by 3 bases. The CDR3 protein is CASSPSGGGYEQYF. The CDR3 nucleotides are TGTGCCAGCAGCCCAAGCGGGGGAGGCTACGAGCAGTACTTC.

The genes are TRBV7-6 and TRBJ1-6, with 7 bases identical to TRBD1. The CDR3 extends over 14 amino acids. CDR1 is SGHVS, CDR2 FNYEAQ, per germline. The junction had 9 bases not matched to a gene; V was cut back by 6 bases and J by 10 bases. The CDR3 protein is CASRFEGAASPLHF. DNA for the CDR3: TGTGCCAGCAGGTTCGAGGGGGCTGCATCACCCCTCCACTTT.

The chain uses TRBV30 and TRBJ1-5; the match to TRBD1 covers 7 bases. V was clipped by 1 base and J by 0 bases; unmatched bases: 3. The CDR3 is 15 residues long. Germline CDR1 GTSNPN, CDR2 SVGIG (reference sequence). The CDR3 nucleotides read TGTGCCTGGAGTGAGGGACAGACTAGCAATCAGCCCCAGCATTTT. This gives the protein CAWSEGQTSNQPQHF.